The source of this TCR beta chain is a study of blood T cells in healthy people across ages. With a J-beta primer mix and a sample-barcoded 5' primer, a second PCR ran about 7 to 11 cycles. TCRdb analysed the 5' RACE reads with MiXCR anew, one entry per CDR3 protein. The sample consists of 380,000 or so distinct CDR3 sequences, about half of them appearing once. Germline lookup yields CDR1 DFQATT and CDR2 SNEGSKA (reference sequence). This CDR3 spans 15 amino acids. This clonotype turned up a few times. The source material was blood. The sequence came from a man aged 55 to 69 in good health. The chain links TRBV20-1 to TRBJ2-7, with TRBD2 as a possible D gene (6 bases). The better agreement between TRBJ2-5 and the DNA end casts doubt on the J call. CDR3 in DNA: TGCAGTGCGGCGACGGTTCCCAAGGGGAGGGAGACCCAGTACTTC. It codes for CSAATVPKGRETQYF.